This TCR beta chain comes out of a study of CD8 T cells in Susac syndrome. Findings and limits, study-wide: In its TCR sequencing and HLA analysis, the study acknowledged that the number of individuals was relatively small.

Sequencing of TCR beta was performed on blood CD8+ and CD4+ T cells. As to this clonotype: Its antigen is not known.

RNA was extracted with the RNeasy kit, and a quantity of roughly 0.5 to 1 ug was reverse transcribed using random hexamers. One entry per CDR3 protein, called by TCRdb with MiXCR from the immunoSEQ multiplex PCR reads. This table holds some 200,000 distinct CDR3 sequences, about 95% found once. CDR1 is SNHLY, CDR2 FYNNEI, per germline. V gave up 3 bases and J gave up 0 bases, with 9 bases separating them. CDR3 size: 15 residues. The origin of this receptor is a human donor with Susac syndrome. The rearrangement links TRBV2 to TRBJ2-1; D is unresolved. The sample was CD8+ T cells from PBMCs. CDR3 sequence: CASSDDVSSYNEQFF. CDR3 sequence (DNA): TGTGCCAGCAGTGATGACGTCAGCTCCTACAATGAGCAGTTCTTC. Combining the CDR3 with reference TRBV2 and TRBJ2-1 gives the whole variable domain EPEVTQTPSHQVTQMGQEVILRCVPISNHLYFYWYRQILGQKVEFLVSFYNNEISEKSEIFDDQFSVERPDGSNFTLKIRSTKLEDSAMYFCASSDDVSSYNEQFFGPGTRLTVL.